Below are 23 T cell receptor beta chains sequenced from a single sample in a study of CD4 and CD8 cells across lung adenocarcinoma regions. A single record per CDR3 protein comes from TCRdb applying MiXCR to the PCR reads. This sample carries around 20,000 distinct CDR3 sequences, approximately 54% of them seen once, and the ten largest clones take around 28%. Sequenced: CD8+ T cells from the center of a lung tumor. The receptor set was obtained from a female donor with lung adenocarcinoma. The CD4 and CD8 labels of this study may be unreliable.

On this clonotype itself: The junction differs from germline at one of its ends, possibly a read error. The chain uses TRBV10-2 and TRBJ2-3; 8 bases fit TRBD2. This CDR3 comprises 15 residues. The V gene's germline CDR1 is WSHSY and CDR2 SAAADI. The DNA for the CDR3 is TGCGCCCGCGGTACGGGGGGGTGGTCCAAAGATACGCAGTATTTC. It codes for CARGTGGWSKDTQYF.

The chain carries TRBV6-1 and TRBJ2-4; 12 nucleotides align to TRBD2. The CDR3 spans 13 residues. The junction had 9 bases not matched to a gene; V was cut back by 8 bases and J by 13 bases. In germline, CDR1 is MNHNS, CDR2 SASEGT. The CDR3 here is CASRLAGVNEQYF. The CDR3 nucleotides are TGTGCCAGCCGACTAGCGGGAGTGAATGAGCAGTACTTC.

The V gene is TRBV25-1, the J gene TRBJ2-7, with D unclear. Germline CDR1 and CDR2: MGHDK and SYGVNS. The CDR3 extends over 12 amino acids. V was trimmed by 4 bases and J by 0 bases, leaving 4 bases between them. CDR3 in amino acids: CASSVSSYEQYF. In nucleotides, the CDR3 is TGTGCCAGCAGTGTTAGCTCCTACGAGCAGTACTTC.

To note about this clonotype: Compared with germline, one end of the junction differs, possibly owing to a read error. The chain links TRBV7-2 to TRBJ2-3; weak D call: TRBD2 (6 bases). Looked up from germline, CDR1 is SGHTA and CDR2 is FQGNSA. The CDR3 extends over 16 amino acids. This CDR3 reads CASGGAGGRNQETQYF. Written as DNA, the CDR3 is TGTGCCAGCGGCGGGGCCGGGGGTCGTAACCAAGAGACCCAGTATTTC.

CDR3 nucleotides: TGTGCCAGCAGCGTAGAGATGGAACTAGCGGCCACCGGGGGGACCCAGTACTTC. Translation: CASSVEMELAATGGTQYF. This chain links TRBV9 with TRBJ2-1; 8 nucleotides line up with TRBD2. The tail of the sequence fits TRBJ2-5 better, so the J call may be wrong. The CDR3 extends over 18 amino acids. In germline, CDR1 is SGDLS, CDR2 YYNGEE.

In the case of this clonotype: The junction differs from germline at one of its ends, possibly a read error. V and J are TRBV10-3 and TRBJ2-5, with 8 bases matching TRBD2. CDR1 and CDR2 from the germline V gene are ENHRY and SYGVKD. CDR3 length: 15 residues. The CDR3 protein is CGAGGGGRDKETQYF. CDR3 DNA: TGTGGCGCGGGGGGCGGGGGCCGAGACAAAGAGACTCAGTACTTC.

This chain joins TRBV6-1 and TRBJ2-1, with a tentative D call TRBD1 (5 bases). Judging by the DNA end, TRBJ2-7 fits better; the J call may be wrong. This CDR3 region has 15 residues. Looked up from germline, CDR1 is MNHNS and CDR2 is SASEGT. The CDR3 DNA is TGTGCCAGCAGCCTCCTACTTTTAGGGGCCTACGAGCAGTACTTC. Translation gives CASSLLLLGAYEQYF.

Remarks on this clonotype: One end of the junction fails to match germline, which may point to a read error. The chain joins TRBV6-1 to TRBJ2-3; 11 positions match TRBD1. CDR1 and CDR2 (germline): MNHNS, SASEGT. CDR3 length: 13 amino acids. The CDR3 DNA reads TGTGCCACGGGGACAGGGGGGAAAGATACGCAGTATTTC. Translation: CATGTGGKDTQYF.

As for this clonotype: One end of the junction fails to match germline, which may point to a read error. The chain links TRBV5-1 to TRBJ2-1; D might be TRBD1 or TRBD2, each matching 5 bases. CDR3 size: 15 residues. The germline V gene encodes CDR1 SGHRS and CDR2 YFSETQ. CDR3: CASGSGTGAKNTQYF. The CDR3 nucleotides read TGCGCCAGCGGCTCGGGGACGGGTGCCAAAAACACGCAGTATTTC. Filled out from reference TRBV5-1 and TRBJ2-1, the complete variable domain reads KAGVTQTPRYLIKTRGQQVTLSCSPISGHRSVSWYQQTPGQGLQFLFEYFSETQRNKGNFPGRFSGRQFSNSRSEMNVSTLELGDSALYLCASGSGTGAKNTQYFGPGTRLTVL.

This clonotype occurred a few times. In nucleotides, the CDR3 is TGCGCCAGCAGCCAAGATGGGACCGGGGAGCTGTTTTTT. Translated: CASSQDGTGELFF. The chain joins TRBV4-1 to TRBJ2-2; D is ambiguous. V gave up 0 bases and J gave up 5 bases, with 4 bases separating them. The CDR3 has 13 amino acids. CDR1 is MGHRA, CDR2 YSYEKL, per germline.

The chain links TRBV6-1 to TRBJ2-1; TRBD1 matches at 8 bases. The CDR3 runs 17 residues. The V gene's germline CDR1 is MNHNS and CDR2 SASEGT. V was clipped by 6 bases and J by 7 bases; unmatched bases: 17. CDR3 residues: CASRIRQGILRGNEQFF. In nucleotides, the CDR3 is TGTGCCAGCAGAATTAGACAGGGGATATTGCGGGGAAATGAGCAGTTCTTC.

This clonotype has ten or more counts. This sequence joins TRBV6-1 and TRBJ2-7; TRBD1 agrees at 9 bases. The germline V gene encodes CDR1 MNHNS and CDR2 SASEGT. The CDR3 contains 16 residues. With 4 bases clipped from V and 0 bases from J, the junction kept 7 bases outside the gene matches. The CDR3 DNA is TGTGCCAGCAGTGCGAGACAGGGGGTTACCTCCTACGAGCAGTACTTC. Its protein product is CASSARQGVTSYEQYF.

Concerning this clonotype: One junction end does not reproduce the germline sequence, and a read error may be involved. This rearrangement joins TRBV6-1 to TRBJ2-5, with D perhaps being TRBD1 or TRBD2 (7 bases each). This CDR3 spans 15 amino acids. In germline, CDR1 is MNHNS, CDR2 SASEGT. The DNA of the CDR3 is TGTGGCAGGGGGGACGGGGGGCGTGACAAAGAGACCCAGTATTTC. It specifies CGRGDGGRDKETQYF.

This clonotype is medium-sized by share. The chain combines TRBV27 with TRBJ2-1; 9 bases fit TRBD1. The CDR3 totals 15 residues. V lost 6 bases, J lost 7 bases, and 10 bases stayed unmatched. Looked up from germline, CDR1 is MNHEY and CDR2 is SMNVEV (reference sequence). CDR3 in amino acids: CASRFLRDRANEQFF. The CDR3 nucleotides read TGTGCCAGCAGGTTCCTCCGGGACAGGGCAAATGAGCAGTTCTTC.

This clonotype was observed at least ten times. The V and J genes are TRBV6-1 and TRBJ2-7; TRBD1 matches 7 bases. Per the germline V gene, CDR1 is MNHNS and CDR2 is SASEGT. V dropped 6 bases and J dropped 3; count of bases not matched to a gene: 8. This CDR3 is built from 14 residues. This CDR3 reads CASRQGPPRYEQYF. CDR3 in DNA: TGTGCCAGCAGACAGGGGCCGCCCCGCTACGAGCAGTACTTC.

CDR3: CASSLVRGGGDTGELFF. In DNA form, the CDR3 reads TGTGCCAGCAGTTTAGTCCGGGGGGGGGGCGACACCGGGGAGCTGTTTTTT. The chain joins TRBV28 to TRBJ2-2; 8 bases are shared with TRBD2. Looked up from germline, CDR1 is MDHEN and CDR2 is SYDVKM. The CDR3 runs to 17 residues. J was trimmed by 3 bases and V by 2 bases; bases with no gene match: 8.

This chain joins TRBV6-5 and TRBJ2-4; D ambiguous. CDR3 length equals 15 residues. Germline CDR1 reads MNHEY; CDR2 reads SVGAGI. Trimming left V 4 bases short and J 12 bases short, with 22 bases between. Here the CDR3 DNA reads TGTGCCAGCAGTTCCGTGAGTCGTGGCAAAGACACTCAGTACTTC. Its protein is CASSSVSRGKDTQYF.

By share, this clonotype ranks as medium-sized. This chain joins TRBV12-3 or TRBV12-4 and TRBJ2-3; 7 bases fit TRBD2. V dropped 3 bases and J dropped 1; count of bases not matched to a gene: 13. The CDR3 consists of 18 residues. The CDR3 sequence: CASSLFPFAGVGTDTQYF. CDR3 DNA: TGTGCCAGCAGTTTGTTTCCTTTTGCGGGAGTTGGCACAGATACGCAGTATTTT.

Comments on this clonotype: The junction differs from germline at one of its ends, possibly a read error. This chain links TRBV10-3 with TRBJ2-1, with TRBD2 matching over 11 bases. Germline V gene data show CDR1 as ENHRY and CDR2 as SYGVKD. The CDR3 is 15 residues long. This CDR3 reads CAIRTSGRGYNEQFF. The CDR3 region has the DNA TGTGCTATCAGAACTAGCGGGAGAGGCTACAATGAGCAGTTCTTC.

In regard to this clonotype: Germline and junction disagree at one end, which may indicate a read error. The rearrangement joins TRBV11-2 to TRBJ2-3; D remains unclear. Germline V lookup: CDR1 SGHAT, CDR2 FQNNGV. This CDR3 has 13 residues. The CDR3 DNA is TGTGCCAGCAGCTTAGAACCCTCTTCTTCAACGCATTTT. The encoded protein is CASSLEPSSSTHF.

V and J are TRBV30 and TRBJ2-5, with D hard to call. From germline, CDR1 is GTSNPN and CDR2 SVGIG (reference sequence). CDR3 length equals 12 residues. Trimming stripped 2 bases from V and 6 bases from J, with 10 bases between. DNA of the CDR3: TGTGCCTGGAGTAGGACCATCCAGACCCAGTACTTC. Its translation is CAWSRTIQTQYF.

This clonotype was seen more than once but under ten times. The chain couples TRBV4-1 to TRBJ2-5, with D tentatively TRBD1 (6 bases). CDR1 is MGHRA and CDR2 is YSYEKL in the germline V gene. The ends were cut back, 4 bases at V and 3 bases at J, with 9 bases in the middle. This CDR3 spans 13 amino acids. CDR3: CASSRQGKETQYF. The CDR3 DNA reads as TGCGCCAGCAGCCGGCAGGGGAAAGAGACCCAGTACTTC.

The CDR3 DNA sequence: TGTGCCAGCAGTCTCCTAGCGGAGGCCCACAATGAGCAGTTCTTC. Its protein product is CASSLLAEAHNEQFF. The rearrangement uses TRBV28 and TRBJ2-1; 7 bases line up with TRBD2. Unmatched junction bases numbered 9, after V lost 5 bases and J lost 5 bases. The CDR3 has 15 residues. Per germline, CDR1 MDHEN and CDR2 SYDVKM.